This TCR beta chain appears in the sequencing data of a study of blood T cell repertoires in COVID-19. In the study overall: The United States, Italy and Spain supplied acute and convalescent COVID-19 samples.

Trimming shortened V by 5 bases and J by 1 base, and 12 bases separated the two germline ends. Germline V gives CDR1 SQVTM, CDR2 ANQGSEA. This CDR3 is 13 amino acids long. The method was immunoSEQ multiplex PCR; TCRdb's version includes in-frame clones alone and lacks a portion of them. Of some 190,000 clones listed, 80% to 90% are singletons. This receptor was identified in a man aged 30-40 years with acute or convalescent COVID-19. The sample consisted of peripheral blood. The chain couples TRBV29-1 to TRBJ2-7, with a tentative D call TRBD2 (6 bases). The CDR3: CSVSGGSSYEQYF. The CDR3 nucleotides read TGCAGCGTTTCAGGAGGGAGTTCCTACGAGCAGTACTTC.